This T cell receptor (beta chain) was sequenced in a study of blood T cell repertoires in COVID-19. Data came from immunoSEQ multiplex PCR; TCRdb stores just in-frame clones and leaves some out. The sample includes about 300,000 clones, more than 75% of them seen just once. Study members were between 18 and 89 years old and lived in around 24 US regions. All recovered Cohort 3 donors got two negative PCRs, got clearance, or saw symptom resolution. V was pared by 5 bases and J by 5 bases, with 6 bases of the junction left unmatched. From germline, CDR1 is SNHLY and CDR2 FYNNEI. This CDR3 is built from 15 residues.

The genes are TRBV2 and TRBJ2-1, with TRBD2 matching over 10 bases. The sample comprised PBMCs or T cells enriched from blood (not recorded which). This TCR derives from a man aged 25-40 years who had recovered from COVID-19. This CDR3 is CASSFPAGGDNEQFF. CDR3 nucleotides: TGTGCCAGCAGTTTTCCAGCGGGAGGGGACAATGAGCAGTTCTTC. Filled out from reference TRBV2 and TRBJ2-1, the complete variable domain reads EPEVTQTPSHQVTQMGQEVILRCVPISNHLYFYWYRQILGQKVEFLVSFYNNEISEKSEIFDDQFSVERPDGSNFTLKIRSTKLEDSAMYFCASSFPAGGDNEQFFGPGTRLTVL.